Listed below are T cell receptor beta chains from one sample, sequenced in a study of T cells in Graves' hyperthyroidism and ophthalmopathy. TCRdb itself ran the multiplex PCR reads through MiXCR, one entry per CDR3 protein. The repertoire holds around 600,000 distinct CDR3 sequences, with 13% to 15% as singletons. Sequenced: blood. Source of these receptors: a woman aged 50 to 65 with Graves' ophthalmopathy. Each CDR3 is given with its conserved first and last residue. A D gene is named only where the DNA matches it firmly. Clone size is stated in some rows and not others, as once, few, many or a class when expanded.

D: -; J: TRBJ2-3; V: TRBV27; length: 15; size: -; CDR3: CASSWRDPGADTQYF; DNA: TGTGCCAGCAGTTGGCGGGACCCCGGCGCAGATACGCAGTATTTT
D: -; J: TRBJ1-1; V: TRBV3-1; length: 13; size: many; CDR3: CASSQVLQGGAFF; DNA: TGTGCCAGCAGCCAAGTGTTACAGGGAGGAGCTTTCTTT
D: TRBD1; J: TRBJ2-2; V: TRBV10-3; length: 17; size: -; CDR3: CAISDKRPGTGAGELFF; DNA: TGTGCCATCAGTGACAAACGTCCCGGGACAGGGGCCGGGGAGCTGTTTTTT
D: TRBD2; J: TRBJ2-2; V: TRBV6-1; length: 16; size: few; CDR3: CASKELAGGYTGELFF; DNA: TGTGCCAGCAAGGAACTAGCGGGAGGATACACCGGGGAGCTGTTTTTT
D: TRBD2; J: TRBJ2-1; V: TRBV6-2/TRBV6-3; length: 12; size: -; CDR3: CASSSTSEEQFF; DNA: TGTGCCAGCAGTTCTACTAGCGAAGAGCAGTTCTTC
D: -; J: TRBJ2-2; V: TRBV28; length: 14; size: many; CDR3: CASSGGSNTGELFF; DNA: TGTGCCAGCAGTGGTGGGTCGAACACCGGGGAGCTGTTTTTT
D: -; J: TRBJ1-1; V: TRBV28; length: 15; size: many; CDR3: CASRPPTGGGTEAFF; DNA: TGTGCCAGCAGACCCCCGACGGGAGGAGGCACTGAAGCTTTCTTT
D: TRBD1; J: TRBJ1-1; V: TRBV5-1; length: 16; size: many; CDR3: CASRWNRGVGNTEAFF; DNA: TGCGCCAGCAGATGGAACAGGGGAGTTGGGAACACTGAAGCTTTCTTT
D: TRBD2; J: TRBJ2-4; V: TRBV20-1; length: 13; size: -; CDR3: CSATRGGQNIQYF; DNA: TGCAGTGCCACCCGGGGGGGGCAGAACATTCAGTACTTC
D: TRBD2; J: TRBJ2-5; V: TRBV7-6; length: 15; size: many; CDR3: CASSGSGRAQETQYF; DNA: TGTGCCAGCAGCGGTAGCGGGAGGGCACAAGAGACCCAGTACTTC
D: TRBD2; J: TRBJ2-7; V: TRBV5-1; length: 15; size: many; CDR3: CASSDGTSGSYEQYF; DNA: TGCGCCAGCAGCGATGGGACTAGCGGCTCCTACGAGCAGTACTTC
D: TRBD1; J: TRBJ1-2; V: TRBV13; length: 16; size: many; CDR3: CASSRPGQGPFYGYTF; DNA: TGTGCCAGCAGCCGTCCCGGACAGGGTCCTTTCTATGGCTACACCTTC
D: TRBD2; J: TRBJ2-7; V: TRBV7-2; length: 15; size: -; CDR3: CASSSPGLAAAEQYF; DNA: TGTGCCAGCAGCTCCCCCGGACTAGCGGCCGCCGAGCAGTACTTC
D: -; J: TRBJ2-3; V: TRBV28; length: 16; size: many; CDR3: CASSPGSGGFTDTQYF; DNA: TGTGCCAGCAGTCCCGGGTCTGGGGGTTTCACAGATACGCAGTATTTT
D: -; J: TRBJ2-5; V: TRBV24-1; length: 14; size: few; CDR3: CATSDSVAQETQYF; DNA: TGTGCCACCAGTGATTCGGTGGCTCAAGAGACCCAGTACTTC
D: TRBD1; J: TRBJ2-7; V: TRBV7-9; length: 17; size: many; CDR3: CASSASTGTGLPGEQYF; DNA: TGTGCCAGCAGCGCCTCGACCGGGACAGGACTCCCGGGCGAGCAGTACTTC
D: -; J: TRBJ2-7; V: TRBV14; length: 17; size: -; CDR3: CASSQGGSLHYFYEQYF; DNA: TGTGCCAGCAGCCAAGGAGGGAGCCTCCACTACTTCTACGAGCAGTACTTC